This TCR beta chain was documented in a study of immune evolution from preneoplasia to lung adenocarcinoma. This table comes from immunoSEQ multiplex PCR, and its TCRdb copy is limited to in-frame clones, with some not included. Among tens of thousands of clones, around 79% were seen once, and the ten largest hold about 4.7%. Per germline, CDR1 MNHNS and CDR2 SASEGT. The CDR3 runs 16 residues. The V gene lost 2 bases and the J gene lost 8 bases, with 18 bases spanning the gap. V is TRBV6-1 and J is TRBJ1-4, with D perhaps TRBD1 (5 bases). The clonotype originates from a person in their sixties or seventies with lung adenocarcinoma. Sequences were obtained from FFPE invasive lung adenocarcinoma tissue. The CDR3 DNA follows: TGTGCCAGCAGTGAACCCTCAGGGCTCTCTAGCGAAAAACTGTTTTTT. Amino acids: CASSEPSGLSSEKLFF.